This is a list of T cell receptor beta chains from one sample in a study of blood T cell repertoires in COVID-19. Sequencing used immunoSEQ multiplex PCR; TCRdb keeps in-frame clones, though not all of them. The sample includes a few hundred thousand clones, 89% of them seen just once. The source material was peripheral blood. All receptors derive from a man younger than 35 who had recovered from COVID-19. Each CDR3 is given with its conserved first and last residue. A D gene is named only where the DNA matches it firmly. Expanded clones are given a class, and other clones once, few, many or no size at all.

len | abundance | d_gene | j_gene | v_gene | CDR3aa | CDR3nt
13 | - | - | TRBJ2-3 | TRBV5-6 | CASSYWGRDTQYF | TGTGCCAGCAGCTACTGGGGGCGAGATACGCAGTATTTT
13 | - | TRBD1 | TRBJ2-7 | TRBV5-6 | CASRPGTGLEQYF | TGTGCCAGCAGGCCCGGGACAGGGCTCGAGCAGTACTTC
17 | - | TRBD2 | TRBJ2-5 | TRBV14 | CASSQRRGTSGQETQYF | TGTGCCAGCAGCCAAAGGAGGGGGACTAGCGGCCAAGAGACCCAGTACTTC
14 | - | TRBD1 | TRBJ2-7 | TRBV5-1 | CASSSGTGTYEQYF | TGCGCCAGCAGCTCCGGGACAGGAACCTACGAGCAGTACTTC
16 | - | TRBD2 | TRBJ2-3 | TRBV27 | CASSLLAGGTTDTQYF | TGTGCCAGCAGCCTTCTAGCGGGAGGGACCACAGATACGCAGTATTTT
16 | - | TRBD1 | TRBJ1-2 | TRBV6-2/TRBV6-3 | CASSSGQGARNYGYTF | TGTGCCAGCAGTTCCGGACAGGGGGCCAGGAACTATGGCTACACCTTC
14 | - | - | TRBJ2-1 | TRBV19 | CASTASGPYNEQFF | TGTGCCAGTACGGCGAGCGGGCCTTACAATGAGCAGTTCTTC
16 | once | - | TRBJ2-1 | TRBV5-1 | CASSARTQSSYNEQFF | TGCGCCAGCAGCGCAAGGACTCAAAGCTCCTACAATGAGCAGTTCTTC
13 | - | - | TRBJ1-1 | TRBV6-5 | CAIKGVGNTEAFF | TGTGCGATAAAGGGGGTCGGGAACACTGAAGCTTTCTTT
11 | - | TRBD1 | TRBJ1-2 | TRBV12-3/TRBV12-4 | CASRTQGGYTF | TGTGCCAGCAGAACACAGGGGGGCTACACCTTC
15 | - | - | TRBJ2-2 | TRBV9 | CASSEYSGNTGELFF | TGTGCCAGCAGCGAATATAGCGGAAACACCGGGGAGCTGTTTTTT
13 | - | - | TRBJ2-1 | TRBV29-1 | CSVETGNLNEQFF | TGCAGCGTTGAAACGGGGAACCTCAATGAGCAGTTCTTC
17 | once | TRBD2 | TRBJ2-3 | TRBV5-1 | CASSLDGRGGSTDTQYF | TGCGCCAGCAGCTTGGATGGGCGGGGGGGTAGCACAGATACGCAGTATTTT
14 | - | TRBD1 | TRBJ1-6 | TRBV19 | CASRTGQENSPLHF | TGTGCCAGTAGGACGGGACAGGAAAATTCACCCCTCCACTTT
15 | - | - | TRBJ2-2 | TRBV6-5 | CASSYSAGRTGELFF | TGTGCCAGCAGTTATTCCGCGGGGAGAACCGGGGAGCTGTTTTTT
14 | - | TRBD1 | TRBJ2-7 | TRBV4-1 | CASSQGQGAYEQYF | TGCGCCAGCAGCCAAGGACAGGGTGCCTACGAGCAGTACTTC
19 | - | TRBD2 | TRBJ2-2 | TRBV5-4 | CASSLNTASGRAVTGELFF | TGTGCCAGCAGCTTGAATACCGCTAGCGGGAGGGCCGTCACCGGGGAGCTGTTTTTT
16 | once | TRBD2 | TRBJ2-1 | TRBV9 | CASSVEGLAGVYEQFF | TGTGCCAGCAGCGTCGAGGGACTAGCGGGAGTATATGAGCAGTTCTTC
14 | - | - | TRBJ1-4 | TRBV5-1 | CASSPGSTNEKLFF | TGCGCCAGCAGCCCAGGGTCAACTAATGAAAAACTGTTTTTT
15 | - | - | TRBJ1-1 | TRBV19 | CASSPWGLLNTEAFF | TGTGCCAGTTCCCCCTGGGGCCTATTGAACACTGAAGCTTTCTTT
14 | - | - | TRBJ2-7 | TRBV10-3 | CAISEGPDTYEQYF | TGTGCCATCAGTGAGGGCCCAGATACCTACGAGCAGTACTTC
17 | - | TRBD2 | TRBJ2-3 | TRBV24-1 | CATSDSASGSSTDTQYF | TGTGCCACCAGTGATTCTGCTAGCGGGAGTAGCACAGATACGCAGTATTTT
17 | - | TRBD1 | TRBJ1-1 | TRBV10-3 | CAIRGLTGTGVITEAFF | TGTGCCATCAGGGGACTAACCGGGACAGGGGTCATCACTGAAGCTTTCTTT
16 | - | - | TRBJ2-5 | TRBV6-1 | CASSEVGGAVGETQYF | TGTGCCAGCAGTGAAGTGGGGGGGGCCGTGGGAGAGACCCAGTACTTC
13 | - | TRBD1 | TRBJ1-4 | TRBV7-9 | CASSGTEDEKLFF | TGTGCCAGCAGCGGGACAGAGGATGAAAAACTGTTTTTT
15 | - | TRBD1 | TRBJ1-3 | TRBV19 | CASSIGTGGGNTIYF | TGTGCCAGTAGTATCGGGACAGGGGGTGGAAACACCATATATTTT
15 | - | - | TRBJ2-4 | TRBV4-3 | CASSQETSLGNIQYF | TGCGCCAGCAGCCAAGAGACTAGTCTGGGGAACATTCAGTACTTC